The clone carrying this T cell receptor (beta chain) was counted only a few times. The antigen remains undetermined. The data were obtained in a study of blood T cells in healthy people across ages. Regarding the study as a whole: The percentage of naive T cells correlated strongly with TCR beta diversity.

Germline V gene sequence: CDR1 MGHRA, CDR2 YSYEKL. This CDR3 region has 14 residues. V was shortened by 4 bases and J by 7 bases, with 14 bases between the two germline ends. A J-beta primer mix and a sample-barcoded 5' primer were used in a second PCR of roughly 6 to 11 cycles. TCRdb used MiXCR to reprocess the 5' RACE reads, holding one entry per CDR3 protein. The sample lists around 1,000,000 distinct CDR3 sequences; around 27% were seen once. In addition, the sample was reused for a study of T cells of mothers and their children.

Sequencing input: blood. V usage is TRBV4-1 and J usage is TRBJ1-3; unclear D gene. This TCR came from a girl aged 2-10 years in good health. As DNA, the CDR3 is TGCGCCAGCAGCCCTCGGCAGCGGGATAACACCATATATTTT. This encodes CASSPRQRDNTIYF.